A selection of T cell receptor beta chains follows, all from one sample in a study of blood T cell repertoires in COVID-19. The assay was immunoSEQ multiplex PCR, and TCRdb's table has in-frame clones only and misses some. Of approximately 440,000 clones listed, around 88% are singletons. Sequenced: peripheral blood. The receptors were sampled from a woman aged 45-60 years with COVID-19, enrolled during active disease. Each CDR3 is given with its conserved first and last residue. D genes are given only for firm matches. Some rows have no size entry. The others give once, few or many, or a class for an expanded clone.

j_call | clone_size | v_call | d_call | cdr3_aa | cdr3_nt
TRBJ2-7 | NA | TRBV6-1 | NA | CASSEPGDYEQYF | TGTGCCAGCAGTGAGCCAGGGGACTACGAGCAGTACTTC
TRBJ2-1 | NA | TRBV20-1 | TRBD2 | CSASGLAGAVRDEQFF | TGCAGTGCTAGTGGGCTAGCGGGGGCGGTGAGGGATGAGCAGTTCTTC
TRBJ2-3 | NA | TRBV19 | NA | CASSIVAEIGDTQYF | TGTGCCAGTAGTATAGTAGCGGAGATAGGGGATACGCAGTATTTT
TRBJ1-2 | NA | TRBV5-1 | NA | CASSSRDTGSNYGYTF | TGCGCCAGCAGTTCCCGGGACACAGGTTCTAACTATGGCTACACCTTC
TRBJ1-5 | NA | TRBV4-1 | TRBD1 | CASSLLDREDQPQHF | TGCGCCAGCAGCCTCCTAGACAGGGAAGATCAGCCCCAGCATTTT
TRBJ1-3 | NA | TRBV6-6 | NA | CASSYPQGSGNTIYF | TGTGCCAGCAGTTACCCCCAGGGTTCTGGAAACACCATATATTTT
TRBJ2-2 | NA | TRBV24-1 | TRBD1 | CATSGTGVTGELFF | TGTGCCACCAGTGGGACAGGGGTCACCGGGGAGCTGTTTTTT
TRBJ2-5 | NA | TRBV5-1 | NA | CASIPSLGARETQYF | TGCGCCAGCATCCCGTCACTGGGGGCACGAGAGACCCAGTACTTC
TRBJ2-3 | NA | TRBV12-5 | NA | CASGFLDRPTDTQYF | TGTGCTAGTGGTTTCTTAGACAGGCCCACAGATACGCAGTATTTT
TRBJ2-7 | once | TRBV7-9 | NA | CASTIDSTYEQYF | TGTGCCAGCACCATAGACAGTACCTACGAGCAGTACTTC
TRBJ1-6 | NA | TRBV29-1 | NA | CSVDQDTVISSFEYNSPLHF | TGCAGCGTTGACCAAGACACGGTGATATCCTCCTTCGAATATAATTCACCCCTCCACTTT